This passage covers 7 T cell receptor beta chains from one sample sequenced in a study of blood T cell repertoires in COVID-19. Data came from immunoSEQ multiplex PCR; TCRdb stores just in-frame clones and leaves some out. The table lists about 190,000 clones, 75% to 90% of them singletons. Source material: peripheral blood. These receptors all come from a man aged 25-40 years with acute or convalescent COVID-19.

The CDR3 region has the DNA TGTGCCAGCAGCACAGACGTATCCGAAGCTTTCTTT. Its protein product is CASSTDVSEAFF. The chain recombines TRBV3-1 (or the pseudogene TRBV3-2) with TRBJ1-1; no clear D gene. Per germline, CDR1 LGHDT and CDR2 YNNKEL (reference sequence). The CDR3 spans 12 residues. Trimming left V 5 bases short and J 8 bases short, with 12 bases between.

V usage is TRBV7-3 and J usage is TRBJ1-6; D is unclear. With 5 bases removed from V and 6 bases from J, the gap between germline ends came to 11 bases. Germline V gene sequence: CDR1 SGHTA, CDR2 FQGTGA. This CDR3 has 14 residues. The CDR3 DNA reads as TGTGCCAGCAGCCTCAGTGGAGGTAATTCACCCCTCCACTTT. Translated, it gives CASSLSGGNSPLHF. Together with reference TRBV7-3 and TRBJ1-6, the CDR3 gives the full variable domain: GAGVSQTPSNKVTEKGKYVELRCDPISGHTALYWYRQSLGQGPEFLIYFQGTGAADDSGLPNDRFFAVRPEGSVSTLKIQRTERGDSAVYLCASSLSGGNSPLHFGNGTRLTVT.

The gene calls are TRBV5-1 and TRBJ2-1; 10 bases are a match to TRBD2. The CDR3 runs to 15 residues. Per the germline V gene, CDR1 is SGHRS and CDR2 is YFSETQ. The trim removed 4 bases at V and 3 bases at J, leaving 4 bases unmatched. This CDR3 is CASSEPSGSYNEQFF. CDR3 sequence (DNA): TGCGCCAGCAGCGAACCTAGCGGGAGCTACAATGAGCAGTTCTTC.

This clone was seen a few times. The chain combines TRBV27 with TRBJ2-1; D might be TRBD2 (6 bases). The CDR3 is 12 amino acids. CDR1 and CDR2 from the germline V gene are MNHEY and SMNVEV (reference sequence). Trimming left V 6 bases short and J 7 bases short, with 10 bases between. Here the CDR3 reads CASRTGVNEQFF. The CDR3 DNA follows: TGTGCCAGCAGAACGGGAGTAAATGAGCAGTTCTTC.

This chain connects TRBV5-6 to TRBJ2-1; D is perhaps TRBD2 (6 bases). With 1 base removed from V and 1 base from J, the gap between germline ends came to 21 bases. This CDR3 has 19 residues. The germline gives CDR1 SGHDT, CDR2 YYEEEE. CDR3 bases: TGTGCCAGCAGCTTGTCCCCTGGGGACCTACGGGGGTCCTACAATGAGCAGTTCTTC. Amino acid sequence: CASSLSPGDLRGSYNEQFF.

This chain connects TRBV10-2 to TRBJ2-7; 8 bases map to TRBD1. Germline CDR1 is WSHSY and CDR2 is SAAADI. This CDR3 has 16 residues. V lost 5 bases and J lost 5; bases outside the gene matches: 14. The chain's CDR3 is CASSMTGAGSYHEQYF. DNA of the CDR3: TGCGCCAGCAGTATGACAGGGGCCGGGAGCTACCACGAGCAGTACTTC.

V gene TRBV19 combines with J gene TRBJ1-5; a weak D match, TRBD1 (6 bases). The germline V gene encodes CDR1 LNHDA and CDR2 SQIVND (reference sequence). Trimming took 4 bases from V and 2 from J, leaving 12 bases between them. The CDR3 sequence is 15 residues long. The CDR3 DNA is TGTGCCAGTAGTAGCAGGGGCCTAGGCAATCAGCCCCAGCATTTT. It specifies CASSSRGLGNQPQHF.